The 31 T cell receptor beta chains listed next were all sequenced from one sample in a study of post-analysis software for immune sequencing data. Their antigens remain unidentified. Findings of the study overall: With TRBV5-6, TRBV5-1 and TRBV20-1 included, a handful of TRBV segments were more frequent in patients than in controls.

The TCR beta cDNA libraries contained unique molecular identifiers. TCRdb reanalysed the PCR reads using MiXCR and keeps one entry per CDR3 protein. The sample lists roughly 730,000 distinct CDR3 sequences, less than 35% occurring once. The sequencing input was blood. Every receptor here comes from a girl aged 5-17 years with multiple sclerosis.

This clonotype was counted a few times. The gene calls are TRBV5-1 and TRBJ2-3, with 9 bases matching TRBD1. CDR3 length: 14 residues. The germline gives CDR1 SGHRS, CDR2 YFSETQ. With 4 bases clipped from V and 11 bases from J, the junction kept 11 bases outside the gene matches. The CDR3 region has the DNA TGCGCCAGCAGCGATTCAGGGACAGGGAAGAGGCAGTATTTT. As protein: CASSDSGTGKRQYF.

This clonotype was seen at least ten times. The CDR3 loop is CSARQAGRRYEQYF. For the CDR3, the DNA is TGCAGTGCTAGACAAGCGGGGCGGAGGTACGAGCAGTACTTC. The rearrangement uses TRBV20-1 and TRBJ2-7; TRBD2 aligns across 7 bases. J gave up 4 bases and V 2 bases, and 8 bases lay outside the gene matches. The CDR3 length is 14 residues. Germline assignment: CDR1 DFQATT and CDR2 SNEGSKA (reference sequence).

Regarding this clonotype: This may stem from a read error, because a much larger clone lies one nucleotide away. The V call is TRBV7-2, the J call TRBJ2-1; D possibly corresponds to TRBD2 (7 bases). CDR1 and CDR2 from the germline V gene are SGHTA and FQGNSA. V gave up 5 bases and J gave up 8 bases, with 16 bases separating them. This CDR3 is 14 amino acids long. The CDR3: CASSLGGREYEQFF. CDR3 nucleotide sequence: TGTGCCAGCAGCCTCGGGGGGCGGGAGTATGAGCAGTTCTTC.

The chain recombines TRBV29-1 with TRBJ1-1; D call uncertain. V was pared by 4 bases and J by 0 bases, with 9 bases between. The CDR3 runs 13 residues. CDR1 and CDR2 (germline): SQVTM, ANQGSEA. Here the CDR3 DNA reads TGCAGCGTTGGTAACAGCTTGAACACTGAAGCTTTCTTT. This sequence encodes CSVGNSLNTEAFF.

The sample holds one count of this clonotype. Without the conserved terminal phenylalanine or tryptophan, this CDR3 likely stems from a read error. The limits of the CDR3 on the DNA are not certain, so only TCRdb's listed CDR3 is given. The rearrangement joins TRBV20-1 to TRBJ2-1; TRBD1, as called in the table, went unchecked against the DNA. CDR1 is DFQATT, CDR2 SNEGSKA, per germline (reference sequence). The CDR3 has 14 amino acids, counting both end residues. This CDR3 reads CSAREGQSGYTFGS.

Comment on this clonotype: One junction end disagrees with the germline gene, perhaps due to a read error. This chain connects TRBV20-1 to TRBJ1-1; D is uncertain. The CDR3 is made up of 14 amino acids. Germline V lookup: CDR1 DFQATT, CDR2 SNEGSKA (reference sequence). CDR3: CSARVGPGNTEAFF. The CDR3 DNA is TGCAGTGCTAGAGTAGGTCCTGGCAACACCGAAGCTTTCTTT.

The rearrangement uses TRBV7-2 and TRBJ2-5; D tentatively fits TRBD1 or TRBD2 (5 bases each). The V and J ends lost 1 base and 11 bases respectively, with 20 bases between them. Germline V gives CDR1 SGHTA, CDR2 FQGNSA. This CDR3 spans 15 amino acids. CDR3 loop: CASSLVAGQNRGQYF. The CDR3 region has the DNA TGTGCCAGCAGCTTAGTAGCAGGGCAGAATCGCGGGCAGTACTTC.

The chain joins TRBV6-1 to TRBJ2-7; D uncertain. The germline CDR1 and CDR2 sequences are MNHNS and SASEGT. V dropped 2 bases and J dropped 7 bases, with 6 bases sitting between them. The CDR3 runs to 11 residues. The CDR3 loop is CASSELEEQYF. The CDR3 DNA sequence: TGTGCCAGCAGTGAACTCGAAGAGCAGTACTTC.

This clonotype has more than one count but fewer than ten. This chain connects TRBV7-2 to TRBJ2-7; D is unclear. CDR1 and CDR2 from the germline V gene are SGHTA and FQGNSA. V was cut by 5 bases and J by 6 bases, with 20 bases left in between. The CDR3 has 15 residues. CDR3 amino acids: CASSRDPGLFSEQYF. CDR3 coding DNA: TGTGCCAGCAGCAGAGACCCGGGCCTCTTCTCCGAGCAGTACTTC.

This clonotype was detected ten times or more. This chain links TRBV12-3 or TRBV12-4 with TRBJ2-5; 9 bases fit TRBD1. J gave up 5 bases and V 5 bases, and 6 bases lay outside the gene matches. This CDR3 spans 14 amino acids. CDR3 region: CASSPGTGWETQYF. The CDR3 coding sequence is TGTGCCAGCAGTCCCGGGACAGGGTGGGAGACCCAGTACTTC.

The chain couples TRBV11-2 to TRBJ1-2; no definite D call. This CDR3 region has 15 residues. Trimming removed 1 base at V and 5 bases at J, with 14 bases between. Germline V gene data show CDR1 as SGHAT and CDR2 as FQNNGV. The CDR3 here is CASSLGSSTLYGYTF. In nucleotides, the CDR3 is TGTGCCAGCAGCTTAGGGTCCTCGACCCTGTATGGCTACACCTTC.

The table lists this clonotype with a few counts. The chain employs TRBV7-2 and TRBJ2-4; D possibly corresponds to TRBD1 (5 bases). Between the trimmed V and J ends, which lost 1 base and 0 bases, there was a span of 7 bases. This CDR3 spans 15 amino acids. Germline CDR1 reads SGHTA; CDR2 reads FQGNSA. The CDR3 loop is CASSLGTSAKNIQYF. The CDR3 region has the DNA TGTGCCAGCAGCTTAGGGACATCAGCCAAAAACATTCAGTACTTC.

The J gene is TRBJ1-4, the V gene TRBV29-1; maybe TRBD1 (6 bases). This CDR3 comprises 12 residues. The germline CDR1 and CDR2 sequences are SQVTM and ANQGSEA. Trimming shortened V by 3 bases and J by 8 bases, and 10 bases separated the two germline ends. The CDR3 DNA is TGCAGCGTTGACACAGGGAACGAAAAACTGTTTTTT. This encodes CSVDTGNEKLFF.

The sample holds a few counts of this clonotype. The chain links TRBV4-2 to TRBJ2-1; no definite D call. The CDR3 is 16 amino acids. The V end lost 4 bases, the J end lost 0 bases, and 13 bases lay between the germline ends. Per the germline V gene, CDR1 is LGHNA and CDR2 is YNFKEQ. The DNA of the CDR3 is TGTGCCAGCAGCCCCGACACTTCAGGCTCCTACAATGAGCAGTTCTTC. Amino acids: CASSPDTSGSYNEQFF.

The chain recombines TRBV7-2 with TRBJ2-5, with 13 bases that match TRBD2. The length of the CDR3 is 18 residues. Losses at the gene ends were 5 bases for V and 3 bases for J; bases not matched to a gene: 12. Germline loops: CDR1 SGHTA, CDR2 FQGNSA. DNA of the CDR3: TGTGCCAGCAGCGAACTAGCGGGAGGGGGAGGGCCCGAAGAGACCCAGTACTTC. Translating gives CASSELAGGGGPEETQYF.

This chain links TRBV4-3 with TRBJ1-2, with no clear D. The CDR3 loop spans 15 amino acids. Germline CDR1 is LGHNA and CDR2 is YSLEER. The V end was cut by 4 bases, the J end by 0 bases, with 12 bases between. The CDR3 DNA is TGCGCCAGCAGCCGCATACGGGAAACTAACTATGGCTACACCTTC. Protein: CASSRIRETNYGYTF.

The chain is built from TRBV5-1 and TRBJ1-2; 9 bases line up with TRBD1. The CDR3 is made up of 14 amino acids. V trimming: 4 bases; J trimming: 5 bases; junction bases outside the gene matches: 6. Germline-derived CDR1 and CDR2 are SGHRS and YFSETQ. CDR3 nucleotides: TGCGCCAGCAGCACCGGACAGGGGAGGTATGGCTACACCTTC. Encoded protein: CASSTGQGRYGYTF.

Concerning this clonotype: A read error may be the cause here, since a much bigger clone is one base away. J is TRBJ2-3 and V is TRBV7-2; 8 positions agree with TRBD2. This CDR3 spans 15 amino acids. Germline lookup yields CDR1 SGHTA and CDR2 FQGNSA. CDR3 region: CASSLTSGHTDTQCF. In DNA form, the CDR3 reads TGTGCCAGCAGCTTAACTAGCGGACACACAGATACGCAGTGTTTT.

This clonotype was seen a single time. The chain combines TRBV2 with TRBJ1-1, with D hard to call. V lost 8 bases and J 5 bases, leaving 18 bases between the germline ends. Germline CDR1 is SNHLY and CDR2 is FYNNEI. CDR3 length: 14 residues. The CDR3 spells CASARESRVTEAFF. For the CDR3, the DNA is TGTGCCAGCGCCAGAGAATCGAGAGTTACTGAAGCTTTCTTT.

The gene calls are TRBV4-3 and TRBJ2-4, with a tentative D call TRBD1 (7 bases). The CDR3 length is 15 residues. Germline V gene lookup returns CDR1 LGHNA and CDR2 YSLEER. The V gene lost 0 bases and the J gene lost 6 bases, with 12 bases spanning the gap. CDR3: CASSQEGGGVNIQYF. CDR3 DNA: TGCGCCAGCAGCCAAGAAGGGGGCGGGGTAAACATTCAGTACTTC.

This clonotype was seen a few times. The rearrangement joins TRBV5-1 to TRBJ1-1; tentative D call: TRBD1 (6 bases). In germline, CDR1 is SGHRS, CDR2 YFSETQ. This CDR3 is built from 14 residues. V shed 4 bases and J shed 1 base, with 11 bases lying between them. Here the CDR3 reads CASSPSTGNTEAFF. The CDR3 DNA sequence: TGCGCCAGCAGCCCGTCGACAGGGAACACTGAAGCTTTCTTT.

As DNA, the CDR3 is TGTGCCACCAGTCCTCTAGCGGGAGGGACCGGGGAGCTGTTTTTT. Its protein product is CATSPLAGGTGELFF. V and J are TRBV15 and TRBJ2-2, with TRBD2 matching over 12 bases. Losses at the gene ends were 6 bases for V and 5 bases for J; bases not matched to a gene: 4. The CDR3 extends over 15 amino acids. Germline lookup yields CDR1 LNHNV and CDR2 YYDKDF (reference sequence).

In DNA form, the CDR3 reads TGTGCCAGCAGTAACGGACAGACCATGAACACTGAAGCTTTCTTT. It is translated as CASSNGQTMNTEAFF. This rearrangement joins TRBV12-3 or TRBV12-4 to TRBJ1-1; possible D gene TRBD1, 6 bases. Trimming removed 5 bases from V and 0 bases from J, with 13 bases in between. The CDR3 totals 15 residues.

The rearrangement uses TRBV7-2 and TRBJ2-3; 7 nucleotides line up with TRBD2. The J segment lost 0 bases and the V segment lost 0 bases, leaving 9 bases of the junction unmatched. This CDR3 comprises 18 residues. From germline, CDR1 is SGHTA and CDR2 FQGNSA. The CDR3, as DNA: TGTGCCAGCAGCTTAGCGCTGGCTAGCGGTTGGAGCACAGATACGCAGTATTTT. Translated: CASSLALASGWSTDTQYF. The full variable domain, completed using reference TRBV7-2 and TRBJ2-3, is GAGVSQSPSNKVTEKGKDVELRCDPISGHTALYWYRQSLGQGLEFLIYFQGNSAPDKSGLPSDRFSAERTGGSVSTLTIQRTQQEDSAVYLCASSLALASGWSTDTQYFGPGTRLTVL.

This chain links TRBV5-1 with TRBJ2-1; 11 bases match TRBD1. The CDR3 loop spans 17 amino acids. The V gene end was trimmed by 4 bases and the J gene end by 10 bases; junction bases not matched to a gene: 16. Germline V gene lookup returns CDR1 SGHRS and CDR2 YFSETQ. CDR3 loop: CASSAGQGAKLLGEQFF. In DNA form, the CDR3 reads TGCGCCAGCAGCGCCGGACAGGGGGCGAAATTATTAGGGGAGCAGTTCTTC.

This clonotype was recorded a few times. This chain connects TRBV20-1 to TRBJ2-5; 7 positions agree with TRBD2. The J call may be wrong; the DNA end is better matched by TRBJ2-7. The germline V gene has CDR1 DFQATT and CDR2 SNEGSKA (reference sequence). The CDR3 sequence is 12 residues long. CDR3 DNA sequence: TGCAGTGCTAGGGGGGGGATCTACGAGCAGTACTTC. This translates into CSARGGIYEQYF.

The chain is built from TRBV21-1 and TRBJ2-7; the table calls TRBD2, which could not be checked here. TRBV21-1 is listed as a pseudogene. This CDR3 contains 14 residues. Here the CDR3 reads CASSNGGRANLQYF. In nucleotides, the CDR3 is TGTGCCAGCAGCAACGGAGGCAGGGCCAACCTCCAGTACTTC.

The chain uses TRBV21-1 and TRBJ2-1; TRBD1, the D gene given by the table, was not confirmed from the DNA. TRBV21-1 represents a pseudogene. There are 11 residues in the CDR3. The CDR3 reads CVSSDGTEQFF. The DNA of the CDR3 is TGTGTCAGCAGTGACGGGACTGAGCAGTTCTTC.

The gene calls are TRBV20-1 and TRBJ2-7; 10 nucleotides match TRBD1. Germline trimming cut 5 bases from V and 1 base from J; bases unmatched to any gene: 8. The CDR3 is 15 amino acids. Germline V lookup: CDR1 DFQATT, CDR2 SNEGSKA (reference sequence). The DNA for the CDR3 is TGCAGTGCTGAAAACCGGGACAGGGGTTCCTACGAGCAGTACTTC. Amino acid sequence: CSAENRDRGSYEQYF.

This clonotype showed up just a few times. This chain connects TRBV5-1 to TRBJ2-4; perhaps TRBD1 as D (5 bases). The end of the DNA is better explained by TRBJ2-7, so the J call may be wrong. The germline V gene encodes CDR1 SGHRS and CDR2 YFSETQ. CDR3 length equals 14 residues. CDR3 coding DNA: TGCGCCAGCAGCAACTCAGGGCCCCCAAACGAGCAGTACTTC. Protein sequence: CASSNSGPPNEQYF.

The sample holds many counts of this clonotype. The chain links TRBV10-3 to TRBJ2-5, with 7 bases aligning to TRBD2. V lost 3 bases and J lost 0; bases outside the gene matches: 16. Germline V gene lookup returns CDR1 ENHRY and CDR2 SYGVKD. The CDR3 has 19 amino acids. CDR3 bases: TGTGCCATCAGTGATCTCACGGGAGGATCCGGGAGTTACCAAGAGACCCAGTACTTC. Translation gives CAISDLTGGSGSYQETQYF.